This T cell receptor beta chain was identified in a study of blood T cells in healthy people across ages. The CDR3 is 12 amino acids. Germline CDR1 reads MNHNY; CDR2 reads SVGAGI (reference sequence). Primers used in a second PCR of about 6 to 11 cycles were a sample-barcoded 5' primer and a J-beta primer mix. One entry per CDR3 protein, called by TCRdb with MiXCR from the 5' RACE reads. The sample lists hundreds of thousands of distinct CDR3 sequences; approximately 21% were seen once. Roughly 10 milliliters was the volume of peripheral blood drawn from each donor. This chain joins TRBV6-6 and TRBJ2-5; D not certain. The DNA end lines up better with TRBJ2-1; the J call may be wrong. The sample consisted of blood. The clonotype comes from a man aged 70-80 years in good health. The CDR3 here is CASSSRTNEQFF. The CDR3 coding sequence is TGTGCCAGCAGTTCTCGGACGAATGAGCAGTTCTTC.